This T cell receptor (beta chain) was sequenced for a study of T cells in Graves' hyperthyroidism and ophthalmopathy. This clonotype turned up a few times. From RNA transcripts, TCR beta CDR3 regions were amplified. The TCR CDR3 was amplified in a first-round RT-PCR using the HTBI primer set. TCRdb fed the multiplex PCR reads into MiXCR, producing one record per CDR3 protein. The top ten hold approximately 37% of the sample, which has some 300,000 distinct CDR3 sequences, roughly 20% seen once. PBMCs came from more than 9 ml fresh peripheral blood. Trimming cost V 2 bases and J 6 bases; bases outside gene matches: 7. Germline assignment: CDR1 DFQATT and CDR2 SNEGSKA (reference sequence). CDR3 length: 15 residues.

This receptor was taken from a man aged 45 to 65 with Graves' ophthalmopathy. The chain uses TRBV20-1 and TRBJ1-5; 10 bases line up with TRBD1. The sample was blood. CDR3 loop: CSARTDRGQGQPQHF. In DNA form, the CDR3 reads TGCAGTGCTAGAACAGACAGGGGGCAAGGTCAGCCCCAGCATTTT.